Given below is one T cell receptor beta chain in context. Its target antigen remains unknown. Per-base quality was not reported, and no clone a single base away is much larger than it. This entry belongs to a study of identical twins (dated by TCRdb to the mid-2010s). For context, the study as a whole: TCR alpha and beta repertoires from monozygotic twins, unrelated adults of various ages and cord blood were deep-sequenced to test whether fetal clonotypes persist. Replicate twin experiments were performed at different times using different library preparation protocols to rule out contamination. General findings and caveats noted by the study authors: Abundant cord blood beta clonotypes had fewer insertions, young adult naive repertoires showed a similar but weaker trend, and memory repertoires showed no such trend. Invariant T cells such as MAIT and iNKT could partly confound zero-insertion analyses, though diverse VJ usage argued against this for most clonotypes. Conclusions relied on cross-sectional statistical analysis, since the same donors could not be followed over many years. Compared with coincidental sharing between unrelated individuals, out-of-frame TCR alpha sequences shared between twins showed an excess of sequences with low generation probability. Excess twin sharing in beta out-of-frame sequences was weaker because fewer shared sequences lowered the signal-to-noise ratio. Recombination models systematically underestimated out-of-frame TCR alpha sharing in monozygotic twins but agreed with sharing between unrelated individuals.

The library was produced with 5' RACE. The data were produced on an Illumina HiSeq 2000. A universal primer binding site was introduced by template switching, and a unique molecular identifier was present in the final cDNA, enabling accurate counting of TCR cDNA molecules. Specific primers in the conserved constant-segment region were used to synthesize first-strand cDNA for TCR alpha and beta chains. Each cDNA library was double barcoded, with a SMART-Mk sample barcode plus Illumina barcodes, to control for contamination. Two successive PCR steps introduced TruSeq adapter sequences along with Illumina sample barcodes. The Illumina HiSeq platform was used with custom primers to sequence TCR alpha and beta cDNA libraries. The study's own analysis went as follows. MiGEC processed the raw reads to extract unique molecular identifiers, while MiXCR was used to determine the CDR3 positions. Recombination models were inferred per individual with the repgenHMM and IGoR tools using an EM algorithm. Shared clonotypes were analyzed with the tcR package in R, and sharing was normalized by the product of cloneset sizes. Out-of-frame nonproductive sequences were analyzed to study raw recombination free of thymic and clonal selection effects. Starting from the raw public reads, TCRdb applied fastp trimming at Q25, assembled clones with MiXCR and retained in-frame beta chains. Entries are consolidated by CDR3 protein sequence, retaining the most common genes and DNA. What appears here as the V and J calls and clone size reflects TCRdb's work, not the paper's. A total of 1.5 million or so distinct CDR3 sequences appear in this sample, about 32% of them only once. The ten largest clones add up to over 0.25% of the sample.

Every donor was a healthy Caucasian. V loses 1 base, J loses 8 bases, and the germline ends lie 9 bases apart. The CDR3 goes from the cysteine to the phenylalanine over 13 residues. The retained sequence is limited to the CDR3, 39 bases, with the frame set at the first base. Based on the germline V gene, the CDR1 and CDR2 sequences are LGHNA and YNFKEQ. Sequenced: cord blood. This receptor was taken from a newborn girl in good health. The chain employs TRBV4-2 and TRBJ2-1; no D gene can be assigned with confidence. Here is the DNA: TGTGCCAGCAGCCAAGGCCAGGCCTATGAGCAGTTCTTC. Its protein product is CASSQGQAYEQFF.